The 5 T cell receptor beta chains given below trace back to one sample, sequenced in a study of blood T cell repertoires in COVID-19. Using immunoSEQ multiplex PCR, the repertoire was profiled, and TCRdb retains in-frame clones only, with some absent. The table lists about 190,000 clones, roughly nine tenths of them singletons. The sequenced material came from peripheral blood. The receptors were sampled from a man between 70 and 80 years old with active or convalescent COVID-19.

The rearrangement links TRBV19 to TRBJ1-6; 7 positions match TRBD1. The germline gives CDR1 LNHDA, CDR2 SQIVND (reference sequence). The V and J ends lost 5 bases and 10 bases, in that order; junction bases with no gene match: 11. The CDR3 covers 15 residues. The CDR3: CASSQSRQGLSPLHF. The CDR3 DNA follows: TGTGCCAGTAGTCAATCTCGACAGGGCCTATCACCCCTCCACTTT. The variable domain in full, with the rest retrieved from reference TRBV19 and TRBJ1-6, is DGGITQSPKYLFRKEGQNVTLSCEQNLNHDAMYWYRQDPGQGLRLIYYSQIVNDFQKGDIAEGYSVSREKKESFPLTVTSAQKNPTAFYLCASSQSRQGLSPLHFGNGTRLTVT.

The genes are TRBV2 and TRBJ2-1; TRBD2 aligns across 9 bases. CDR3 length equals 14 residues. In germline, CDR1 is SNHLY, CDR2 FYNNEI. The V and J ends lost 4 bases and 5 bases, in that order; junction bases with no gene match: 3. In nucleotides, the CDR3 is TGTGCCAGCAGTGCTAGCGGGGCACACAATGAGCAGTTCTTC. Its translation: CASSASGAHNEQFF.

This clone has just one count. The CDR3 here is CASRHGTGVNQPQHF. For the CDR3, the DNA is TGTGCCAGCAGGCATGGGACAGGGGTGAATCAGCCCCAGCATTTT. This chain uses TRBV28 with TRBJ1-5; 10 bases are a match to TRBD1. The trim removed 6 bases at V and 4 bases at J, leaving 6 bases unmatched. The CDR3 has 15 residues. Germline V gives CDR1 MDHEN, CDR2 SYDVKM.

This chain joins TRBV5-1 and TRBJ2-7; D might be TRBD1 (5 bases). Germline loops: CDR1 SGHRS, CDR2 YFSETQ. Trimming left V 1 base short and J 6 bases short, with 14 bases between. The CDR3 covers 14 residues. The CDR3 spells CASSLSQGFGEQYF. The CDR3, as DNA: TGCGCCAGCAGCTTGTCCCAGGGATTTGGCGAGCAGTACTTC.

V and J are TRBV5-4 and TRBJ2-2, with D tentatively TRBD1 (6 bases). The CDR3 runs to 16 residues. V was clipped by 0 bases and J by 6 bases, with 15 bases between them. The germline CDR1 and CDR2 sequences are SGHNT and YYREEE (reference sequence). CDR3 sequence: CASSLERTKGAGELFF. As DNA, the CDR3 is TGTGCCAGCAGCTTGGAGCGAACCAAGGGGGCCGGGGAGCTGTTTTTT. Supplemented by reference TRBV5-4 and TRBJ2-2, the full variable domain reads ETGVTQSPTHLIKTRGQQVTLRCSSQSGHNTVSWYQQALGQGPQFIFQYYREEENGRGNFPPRFSGLQFPNYSSELNVNALELDDSALYLCASSLERTKGAGELFFGEGSRLTVL.